This T cell receptor (beta chain) came from a study of beta chain features in type 1 diabetes. Points from the study as a whole: Any role of HLA type in TCRB rearrangement remained unresolved here.

Since all of the isolated RNA was reverse transcribed, expressed TCRB transcripts were what got sequenced. Some clones are missing from TCRdb's copy, which holds only in-frame ones; the method was immunoSEQ multiplex PCR. The data show 850,000 to 900,000 clones, 17% seen once. As for this clone: Its antigen is not identified.

This sequence was found in a woman aged 18 to 35 in good health. Material: naive CD4+ T cells from blood.

This chain's CDR3 is CASLGPGDTQYF. The CDR3 DNA reads TGCGCCAGTCTAGGGCCCGGAGATACGCAGTATTTT. The rearrangement links TRBV10-2 to TRBJ2-3; D not resolved. V was cut by 9 bases and J by 5 bases, with 12 bases left in between. The CDR3 contains 12 residues. Per germline, CDR1 WSHSY and CDR2 SAAADI.